A few counts support the clone carrying this T cell receptor beta chain. The repertoire was sequenced with immunoSEQ multiplex PCR; TCRdb's copy has only in-frame clones and lacks some. The table records just under 65,000 clones, 75% to 90% of them present only once. Germline V gene sequence: CDR1 SGHVS, CDR2 FNYEAQ. Trimming left V 1 base short and J 6 bases short, with 10 bases between. CDR3 length: 13 residues. These data come from a study of OX40 agonist ivuxolimab in advanced cancers. At the level of the study: All patients had ivuxolimab intravenously every 2 weeks at 0.01 to 10 mg/kg.

This specimen was CD4+ or CD8+ T cells sorted from blood, taken in a trial of the OX40 agonist ivuxolimab. The TCR sequence derives from an adult with an advanced solid tumor such as melanoma, head and neck, liver or kidney cancer. This chain connects TRBV7-6 to TRBJ2-7; possibly TRBD1 or TRBD2 for D (5 bases each). The CDR3 DNA sequence: TGTGCCAGCAGCTTAGAATTCGGGGCCGAGCAGTACTTC. Protein: CASSLEFGAEQYF.